This T cell receptor beta chain was found in a study of blood T cells in healthy people across ages. Study results and caveats: In older individuals, TCR beta diversity per million T cells was lower, falling roughly linearly with age. Investigators treated diversity estimates from one million T cells as underestimates.

With regard to this clonotype: Its antigen is unidentified.

Sample-barcoded 5' priming and a J-beta primer mix drove a second PCR of roughly 7 to 11 cycles. Every molecule of cDNA carried a tag from a template-switch adaptor with 12 random nucleotides. A single record per CDR3 protein comes from TCRdb applying MiXCR to the 5' RACE reads. The data contain around 1.5 million distinct CDR3 sequences, about 31% of them seen just once; the ten biggest clones take up around 11%. The V gene end was trimmed by 11 bases and the J gene end by 4 bases; junction bases not matched to a gene: 19. Germline values: CDR1 MNHEY, CDR2 SMNVEV (reference sequence). The CDR3 consists of 16 residues. At least 6 micrograms of total RNA were extracted per sample.

Sequenced material: blood. The receptor was isolated from a woman under 40 in good health. V usage is TRBV27 and J usage is TRBJ1-2; 7 bases agree with TRBD1. The CDR3 sequence is CACKKTGATTIYGYTF. The CDR3 DNA reads as TGTGCCTGCAAAAAAACAGGGGCTACCACTATCTATGGCTACACCTTC.